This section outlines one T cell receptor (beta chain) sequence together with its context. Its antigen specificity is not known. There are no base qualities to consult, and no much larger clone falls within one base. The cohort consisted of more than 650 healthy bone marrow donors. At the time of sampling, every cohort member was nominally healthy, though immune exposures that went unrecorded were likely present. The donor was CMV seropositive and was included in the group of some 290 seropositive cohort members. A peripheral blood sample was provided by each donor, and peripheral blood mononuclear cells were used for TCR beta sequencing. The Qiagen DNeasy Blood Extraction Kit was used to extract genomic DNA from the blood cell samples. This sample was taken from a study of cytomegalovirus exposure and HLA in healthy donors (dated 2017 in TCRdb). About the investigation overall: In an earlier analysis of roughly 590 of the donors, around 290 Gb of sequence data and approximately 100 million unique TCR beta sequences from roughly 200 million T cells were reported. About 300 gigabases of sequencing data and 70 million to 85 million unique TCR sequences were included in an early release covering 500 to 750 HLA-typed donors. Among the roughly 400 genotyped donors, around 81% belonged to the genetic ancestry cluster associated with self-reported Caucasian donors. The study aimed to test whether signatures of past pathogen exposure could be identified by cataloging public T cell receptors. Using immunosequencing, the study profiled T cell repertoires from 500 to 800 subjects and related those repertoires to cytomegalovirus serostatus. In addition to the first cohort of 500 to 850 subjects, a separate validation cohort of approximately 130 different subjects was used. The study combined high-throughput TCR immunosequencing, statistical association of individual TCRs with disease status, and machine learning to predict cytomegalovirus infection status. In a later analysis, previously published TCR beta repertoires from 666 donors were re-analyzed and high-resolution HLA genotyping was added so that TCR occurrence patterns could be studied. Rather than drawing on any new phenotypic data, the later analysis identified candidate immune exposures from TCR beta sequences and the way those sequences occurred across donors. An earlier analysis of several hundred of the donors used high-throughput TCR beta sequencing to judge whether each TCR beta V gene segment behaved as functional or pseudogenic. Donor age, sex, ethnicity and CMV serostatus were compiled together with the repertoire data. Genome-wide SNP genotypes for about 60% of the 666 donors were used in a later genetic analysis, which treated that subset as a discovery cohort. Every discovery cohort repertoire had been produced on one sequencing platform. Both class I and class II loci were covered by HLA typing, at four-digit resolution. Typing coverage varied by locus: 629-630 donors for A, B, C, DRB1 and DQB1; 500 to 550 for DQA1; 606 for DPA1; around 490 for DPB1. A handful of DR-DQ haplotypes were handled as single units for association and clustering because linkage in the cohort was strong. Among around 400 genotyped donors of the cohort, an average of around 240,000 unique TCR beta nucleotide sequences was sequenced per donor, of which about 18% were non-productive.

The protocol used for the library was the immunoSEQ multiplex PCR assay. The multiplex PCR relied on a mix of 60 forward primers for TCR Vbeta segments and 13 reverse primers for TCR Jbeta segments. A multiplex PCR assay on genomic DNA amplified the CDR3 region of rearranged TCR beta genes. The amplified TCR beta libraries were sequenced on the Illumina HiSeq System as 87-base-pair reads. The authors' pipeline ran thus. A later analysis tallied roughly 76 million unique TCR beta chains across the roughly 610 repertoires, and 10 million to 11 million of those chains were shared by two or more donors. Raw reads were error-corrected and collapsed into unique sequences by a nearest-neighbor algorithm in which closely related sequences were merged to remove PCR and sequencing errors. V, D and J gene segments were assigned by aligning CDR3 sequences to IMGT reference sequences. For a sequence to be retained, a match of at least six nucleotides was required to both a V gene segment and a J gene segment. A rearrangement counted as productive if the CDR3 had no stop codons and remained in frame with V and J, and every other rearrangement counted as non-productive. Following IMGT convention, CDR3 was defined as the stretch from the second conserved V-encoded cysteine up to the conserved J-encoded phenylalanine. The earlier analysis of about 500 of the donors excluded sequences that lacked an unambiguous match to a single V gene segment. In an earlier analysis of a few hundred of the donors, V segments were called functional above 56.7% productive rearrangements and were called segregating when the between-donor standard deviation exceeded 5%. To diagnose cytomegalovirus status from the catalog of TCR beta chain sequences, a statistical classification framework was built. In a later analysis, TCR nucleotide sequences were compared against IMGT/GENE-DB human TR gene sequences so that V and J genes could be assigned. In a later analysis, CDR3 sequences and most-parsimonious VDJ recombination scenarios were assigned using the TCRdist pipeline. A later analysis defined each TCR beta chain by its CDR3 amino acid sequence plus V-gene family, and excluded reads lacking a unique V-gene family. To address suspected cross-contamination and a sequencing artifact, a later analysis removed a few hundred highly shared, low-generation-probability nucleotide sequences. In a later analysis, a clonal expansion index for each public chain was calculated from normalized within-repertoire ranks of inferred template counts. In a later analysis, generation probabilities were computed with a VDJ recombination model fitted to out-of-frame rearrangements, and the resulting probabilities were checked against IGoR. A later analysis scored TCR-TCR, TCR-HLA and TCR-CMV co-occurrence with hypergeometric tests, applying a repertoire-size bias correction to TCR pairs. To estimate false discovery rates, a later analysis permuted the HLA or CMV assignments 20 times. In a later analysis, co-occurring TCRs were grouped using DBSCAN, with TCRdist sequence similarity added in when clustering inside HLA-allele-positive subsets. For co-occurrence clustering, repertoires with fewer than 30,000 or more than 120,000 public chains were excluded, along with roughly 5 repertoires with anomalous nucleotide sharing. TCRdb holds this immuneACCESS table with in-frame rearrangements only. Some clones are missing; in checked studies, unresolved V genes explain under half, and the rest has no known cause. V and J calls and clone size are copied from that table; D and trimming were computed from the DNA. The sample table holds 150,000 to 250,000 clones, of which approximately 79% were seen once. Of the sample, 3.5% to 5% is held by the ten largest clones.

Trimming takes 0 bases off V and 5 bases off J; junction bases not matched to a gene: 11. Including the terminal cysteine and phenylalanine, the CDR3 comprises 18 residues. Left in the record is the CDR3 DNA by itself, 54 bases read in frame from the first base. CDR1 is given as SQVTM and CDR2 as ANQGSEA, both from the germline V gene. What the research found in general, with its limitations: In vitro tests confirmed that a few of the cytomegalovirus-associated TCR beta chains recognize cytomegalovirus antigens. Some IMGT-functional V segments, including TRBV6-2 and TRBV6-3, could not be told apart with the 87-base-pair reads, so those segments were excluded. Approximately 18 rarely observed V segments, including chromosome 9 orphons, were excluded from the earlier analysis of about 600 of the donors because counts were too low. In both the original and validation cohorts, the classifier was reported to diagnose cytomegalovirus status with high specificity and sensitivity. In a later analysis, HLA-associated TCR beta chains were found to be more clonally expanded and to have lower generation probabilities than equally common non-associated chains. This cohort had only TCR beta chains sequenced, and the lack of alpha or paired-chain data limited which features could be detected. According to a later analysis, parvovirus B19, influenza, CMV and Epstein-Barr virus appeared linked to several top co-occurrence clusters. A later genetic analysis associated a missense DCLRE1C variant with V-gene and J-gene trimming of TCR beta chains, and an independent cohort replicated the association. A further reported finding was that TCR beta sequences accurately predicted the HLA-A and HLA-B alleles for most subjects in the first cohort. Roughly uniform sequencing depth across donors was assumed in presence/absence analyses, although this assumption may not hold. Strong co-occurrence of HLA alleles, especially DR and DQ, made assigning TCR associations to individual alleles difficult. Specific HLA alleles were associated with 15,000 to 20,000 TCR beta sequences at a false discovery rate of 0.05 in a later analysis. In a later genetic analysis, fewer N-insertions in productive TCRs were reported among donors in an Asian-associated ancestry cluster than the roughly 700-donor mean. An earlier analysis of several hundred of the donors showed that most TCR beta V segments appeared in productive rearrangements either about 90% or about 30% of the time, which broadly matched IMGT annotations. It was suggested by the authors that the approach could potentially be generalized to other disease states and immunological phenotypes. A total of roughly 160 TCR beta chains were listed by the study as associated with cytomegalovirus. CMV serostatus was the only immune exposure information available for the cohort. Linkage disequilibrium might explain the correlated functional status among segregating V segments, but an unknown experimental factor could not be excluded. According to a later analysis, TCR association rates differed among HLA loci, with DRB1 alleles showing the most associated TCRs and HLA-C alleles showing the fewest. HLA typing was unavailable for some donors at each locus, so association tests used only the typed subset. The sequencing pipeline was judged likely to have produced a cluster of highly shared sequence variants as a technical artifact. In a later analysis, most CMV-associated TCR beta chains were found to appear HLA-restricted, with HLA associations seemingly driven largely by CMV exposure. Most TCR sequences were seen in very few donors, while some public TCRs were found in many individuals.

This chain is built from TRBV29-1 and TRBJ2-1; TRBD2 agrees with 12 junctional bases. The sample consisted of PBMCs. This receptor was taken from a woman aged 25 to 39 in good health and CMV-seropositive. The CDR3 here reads CSVEERLAGGSVNNEQFF. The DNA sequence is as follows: TGCAGCGTTGAAGAGAGGCTAGCGGGAGGGTCGGTGAACAATGAGCAGTTCTTC.